One sample yielded the 17 T cell receptor beta chains listed below, sequenced in a study of cytomegalovirus exposure and HLA in healthy donors. The PCR ran on 60 Vbeta and 13 Jbeta primers. Repertoires were generated with immunoSEQ multiplex PCR, while TCRdb's copy carries only in-frame clones and drops some. The sample features approximately 82,000 clones, with about 1.5% in its top ten. Sequences were obtained from PBMCs. The receptor source for this set is a woman aged 60-70 years in good health and CMV-seronegative.

This chain links TRBV7-2 with TRBJ2-5; the match to TRBD1 covers 9 bases. This CDR3 has 15 residues. The V gene's germline CDR1 is SGHTA and CDR2 FQGNSA. V shed 5 bases, J shed 0 bases, and the junction held 4 bases outside the gene matches. The CDR3 sequence: CASSRTGEYQETQYF. In nucleotides, the CDR3 is TGTGCCAGCAGCCGGACAGGGGAGTACCAAGAGACCCAGTACTTC.

This chain uses TRBV4-3 with TRBJ1-4; 8 nucleotides line up with TRBD1. Trimming took 3 bases from V and 1 from J; bases not matched to a gene: 10. The CDR3 is 18 amino acids. Per the germline V gene, CDR1 is LGHNA and CDR2 is YSLEER. The DNA of the CDR3 is TGCGCCAGCAGCCAGAGGACAGGGTCAATCGGAACTAATGAAAAACTGTTTTTT. Amino acids: CASSQRTGSIGTNEKLFF.

The J gene is TRBJ2-5, the V gene TRBV28; TRBD2 is a possible D gene (5 bases). The CDR3 sequence is 15 residues long. Trimming pared 5 bases from V and 6 bases from J, leaving 19 bases between. Germline V gene data show CDR1 as MDHEN and CDR2 as SYDVKM. DNA for the CDR3: TGTGCCAGCAGTCCGGGAAACTATCAAATTAAGACCCAGTACTTC. It encodes CASSPGNYQIKTQYF.

This sequence joins TRBV7-9 and TRBJ2-1, with TRBD2 matching over 12 bases. This CDR3 is built from 15 residues. Germline CDR1 is SEHNR and CDR2 is FQNEAQ (reference sequence). With 5 bases clipped from V and 7 bases from J, the junction kept 6 bases outside the gene matches. Here the CDR3 DNA reads TGTGCCAGCAGCCAGCTAGCGGGAGGGCCAAATGAGCAGTTCTTC. Protein product: CASSQLAGGPNEQFF.

The chain is built from TRBV25-1 and TRBJ1-2, with D unclear. V lost 5 bases to trimming and J lost 1 base, with 8 bases between them. The CDR3 runs to 13 residues. In germline, CDR1 is MGHDK, CDR2 SYGVNS. CDR3 region: CASSYGFNYGYTF. CDR3 in DNA: TGTGCCAGCAGTTACGGGTTTAACTATGGCTACACCTTC.

The genes are TRBV18 and TRBJ2-2; 9 nucleotides match TRBD2. The CDR3 is 16 residues long. The germline CDR1 and CDR2 sequences are KGHSH and LQKENI. Trimming cost V 4 bases and J 0 bases; bases outside gene matches: 3. The CDR3 reads CASSRLAAPNTGELFF. The CDR3 nucleotides read TGTGCCAGCTCACGACTAGCGGCCCCGAACACCGGGGAGCTGTTTTTT.

The chain employs TRBV7-9 and TRBJ1-5, with 9 bases aligning to TRBD1. After removal of 5 bases from V and 0 bases from J, the junction contained 11 bases not matched to a gene. The CDR3 sequence is 18 residues long. Germline-derived CDR1 and CDR2 are SEHNR and FQNEAQ (reference sequence). The CDR3 protein is CASSPLQTGGGSNQPQHF. The DNA for the CDR3 is TGTGCCAGCAGCCCCCTACAGACAGGGGGGGGTAGCAATCAGCCCCAGCATTTT.

The chain carries TRBV7-6 and TRBJ1-5; D unresolved. There are 13 residues in the CDR3. In germline, CDR1 is SGHVS, CDR2 FNYEAQ. Trimming left V 5 bases short and J 5 bases short, with 10 bases between. CDR3 sequence: CASSRQSDQPQHF. CDR3 nucleotides: TGTGCCAGCAGCCGACAATCCGATCAGCCCCAGCATTTT.

This chain links TRBV4-2 with TRBJ2-1, with D unclear. V lost 0 bases, J lost 8 bases, and 8 bases lay in between. Germline V gene lookup returns CDR1 LGHNA and CDR2 YNFKEQ. The length of the CDR3 is 13 residues. CDR3 amino acids: CASSQDMGDEQFF. The DNA of the CDR3 is TGTGCCAGCAGCCAAGATATGGGCGATGAGCAGTTCTTC.

The chain uses TRBV11-2 and TRBJ2-3, with TRBD2 identical over 9 bases. Germline loops: CDR1 SGHAT, CDR2 FQNNGV. CDR3 size: 16 residues. V gave up 4 bases and J gave up 3 bases; unmatched junction bases: 8. CDR3: CASSSISGSGTDTQYF. The CDR3 DNA sequence: TGTGCCAGCAGCTCGATTAGCGGGAGCGGAACAGATACGCAGTATTTT.

The chain uses TRBV9 and TRBJ2-3; 7 bases line up with TRBD2. Germline V gene data show CDR1 as SGDLS and CDR2 as YYNGEE. Trimming cost V 0 bases and J 5 bases; bases outside gene matches: 6. The CDR3 length is 15 residues. Here the CDR3 DNA reads TGTGCCAGCAGCGTAGTGCAGCGGGGTAGAGATACGCAGTATTTT. Its protein is CASSVVQRGRDTQYF.

The chain carries TRBV5-1 and TRBJ2-6, with 7 positions matching TRBD2. Germline CDR1 reads SGHRS; CDR2 reads YFSETQ. V was pared by 2 bases and J by 1 base, with 3 bases of the junction left unmatched. This CDR3 is built from 16 residues. Here the CDR3 reads CASSFASGSGANVLTF. For the CDR3, the DNA is TGCGCCAGCAGCTTTGCTAGCGGTTCTGGGGCCAACGTCCTGACTTTC.

The V and J genes are TRBV28 and TRBJ1-4; 8 bases align to TRBD1. With 6 bases clipped from V and 0 bases from J, the junction kept 15 bases outside the gene matches. This CDR3 comprises 19 residues. The germline gives CDR1 MDHEN, CDR2 SYDVKM. In DNA, the CDR3 is TGTGCCAGCAGCAAGATCGGACAGGGCCTGTATGCAACTAATGAAAAACTGTTTTTT. Translating gives CASSKIGQGLYATNEKLFF.

V usage is TRBV5-8 and J usage is TRBJ2-5; possible D gene TRBD2, 5 bases. The germline V and J ends were trimmed by 1 base and 0 bases, with 7 bases remaining between them. CDR1 SGHTS and CDR2 YDEGEE come from the germline V gene. This CDR3 has 14 residues. CDR3 bases: TGTGCCAGCAGCTTGCCTAGCAACCAAGAGACCCAGTACTTC. Translation gives CASSLPSNQETQYF.

The chain uses TRBV7-2 and TRBJ2-7, with D possibly being TRBD2 (5 bases). CDR3 length: 14 amino acids. The V gene lost 1 base and the J gene lost 2 bases, with 9 bases spanning the gap. Germline V gives CDR1 SGHTA, CDR2 FQGNSA. The CDR3 nucleotides read TGTGCCAGCAGCTTAGGGCTAGCTACCTACGAGCAGTACTTC. This codes for CASSLGLATYEQYF.

V is TRBV11-2 and J is TRBJ1-3; no definite D call. The CDR3 sequence is 15 residues long. Germline CDR1 SGHAT, CDR2 FQNNGV. V lost 0 bases and J lost 4, with 10 bases in between. The CDR3 nucleotides read TGTGCCAGCAGCTTAGACGAGGCGGGCGGAAACACCATATATTTT. Amino acid sequence: CASSLDEAGGNTIYF.

The chain carries TRBV29-1 and TRBJ2-7, with TRBD2 identical over 9 bases. The trim removed 1 base at V and 3 bases at J, leaving 1 base unmatched. Germline values: CDR1 SQVTM, CDR2 ANQGSEA. The CDR3 sequence is 13 residues long. The DNA of the CDR3 is TGCAGCGTTGAAGTGACTAGCGGCTACGAGCAGTACTTC. It translates to CSVEVTSGYEQYF.